There are many counts of the clone carrying this TCR beta chain. Its antigen is unidentified. The sample comes from a study of regulatory T cells in long-lasting Graves disease. Time point noted: persistent/refractory GD, antithyroid drugs over 5 years with positive TRAb. The TCR library used RNA extracted from PBMCs. Whole-study findings and limits: The researchers studied only peripheral blood, not thyroid tissue. Comparison showed that persistent patients shared more public clonotypes (about 3,000) than new patients (966).

HTBI primers from iRepertoire and Arm-PCR of CDR3 regions yielded the TCR beta libraries. In the original workflow: Taken together, the samples had roughly 63 TRBV and more than 11 TRBJ segments identified. TCRdb used MiXCR to reprocess the multiplex PCR reads, holding one entry per CDR3 protein. These V and J calls derive from TCRdb rather than the authors' analysis. This table has about 310,000 distinct CDR3 sequences, around a fifth appearing once. The specimen was peripheral blood mononuclear cells (PBMCs), collected when the disease was refractory, from a patient treated with antithyroid drugs. This sequence originates from a female donor with Graves disease.

CDR3 DNA: TGTGCCAGCAGTCGACTAGCACGAGAGACCCAGTACTTC. This sequence encodes CASSRLARETQYF. The chain links TRBV6-1 to TRBJ2-5; 7 nucleotides line up with TRBD2. Germline CDR1 reads MNHNS; CDR2 reads SASEGT. The V segment lost 5 bases and the J segment 4 bases; nucleotides outside the gene matches: 4. The CDR3 loop spans 13 amino acids.